The 14 T cell receptor beta chains reported below all come from one sample, sequenced in a study of blood T cell repertoires in COVID-19. Some clones are missing from TCRdb's copy, which holds only in-frame ones; the method was immunoSEQ multiplex PCR. This repertoire shows over 80,000 clones, around 87% found once; its top ten account for less than 20%. What was sequenced was peripheral blood. These receptors were obtained from a human donor in a cohort sampled during active COVID-19.

This clone turned up a few times. The J gene is TRBJ2-1, the V gene TRBV13, with D possibly TRBD2 on 5 matching bases. The CDR3 is 15 residues long. Trimming removed 4 bases at V and 10 bases at J, with 20 bases between. Germline V gene data show CDR1 as PRHDT and CDR2 as FYEKMQ (reference sequence). CDR3 sequence: CASSSEGGPQVEQFF. The DNA of the CDR3 is TGTGCCAGCAGCTCGGAAGGCGGGCCCCAGGTGGAGCAGTTCTTC.

The V call is TRBV29-1, the J call TRBJ1-2; D not resolved. The CDR3 totals 11 residues. Germline CDR1 is SQVTM and CDR2 is ANQGSEA. Trimming took off 4 bases at V and 7 bases at J, with 10 bases between the two ends. CDR3 nucleotides: TGCAGCGTTGCAGGAATGGGTGGCTACACCTTC. It is translated as CSVAGMGGYTF.

The chain couples TRBV28 to TRBJ1-2; D unresolved. With 7 bases removed from V and 1 base from J, the gap between germline ends came to 16 bases. This CDR3 comprises 15 residues. Germline lookup yields CDR1 MDHEN and CDR2 SYDVKM. DNA for the CDR3: TGTGCCAGCATTCATTCCCAAGAACTTAACTATGGCTACACCTTC. It translates to CASIHSQELNYGYTF.

The chain uses TRBV5-1 and TRBJ2-2; 12 bases agree with TRBD1. Trimming removed 4 bases from V and 9 bases from J; junction bases left unmatched: 4. The CDR3 sequence is 14 residues long. Germline assignment: CDR1 SGHRS and CDR2 YFSETQ. DNA for the CDR3: TGCGCCAGCAGCGCCGGGACAGGGGGCCGGGAGCTGTTTTTT. Encoded protein: CASSAGTGGRELFF.

This chain uses TRBV2 with TRBJ1-1; TRBD1 is a possible D gene (5 bases). This CDR3 comprises 13 residues. The germline V and J ends were trimmed by 6 bases and 0 bases, with 8 bases remaining between them. Germline values: CDR1 SNHLY, CDR2 FYNNEI. This chain's CDR3 is CASRMTVNTEAFF. The CDR3 DNA reads as TGTGCCAGCAGGATGACAGTGAACACTGAAGCTTTCTTT.

The rearrangement uses TRBV5-4 and TRBJ2-1; 10 nucleotides agree with TRBD2. Germline CDR1 is SGHNT and CDR2 is YYREEE (reference sequence). The CDR3 spans 16 residues. After removal of 0 bases from V and 7 bases from J, the junction contained 7 bases not matched to a gene. CDR3 sequence (DNA): TGTGCCAGCAGCTTGGACTCGACTAGCGGGTTGAATGAGCAGTTCTTC. Translating it yields CASSLDSTSGLNEQFF.

This clone was recorded once. The rearrangement joins TRBV5-8 to TRBJ2-7; D perhaps matches TRBD1 (5 bases). The CDR3 extends over 14 amino acids. V lost 2 bases to trimming and J lost 4 bases, with 13 bases between them. The germline V gene has CDR1 SGHTS and CDR2 YDEGEE. The CDR3 protein is CASSLFGSGYEQYF. CDR3 bases: TGTGCCAGCAGCTTATTCGGGTCAGGGTACGAGCAGTACTTC. The full variable domain, rest sourced from reference TRBV5-8 and TRBJ2-7, is EAGVTQSPTHLIKTRGQQATLRCSPISGHTSVYWYQQALGLGLQFLLWYDEGEERNRGNFPPRFSGRQFPNYSSELNVNALELEDSALYLCASSLFGSGYEQYFGPGTRLTVT.

The V and J genes are TRBV5-5 and TRBJ2-3, with a tentative D call TRBD2 (6 bases). Per the germline V gene, CDR1 is SGHKS and CDR2 is YYEKEE (reference sequence). V lost 6 bases and J 1 base, leaving 27 bases between the germline ends. The CDR3 length is 19 residues. The CDR3 reads CASISGTSRSFQRTDTQYF. CDR3 coding DNA: TGTGCCAGCATTTCGGGGACTTCCAGATCTTTCCAGCGCACAGATACGCAGTATTTT.

This chain links TRBV27 with TRBJ2-5; no firm D call. Germline loops: CDR1 MNHEY, CDR2 SMNVEV (reference sequence). The CDR3 is made up of 15 amino acids. Between the trimmed V and J ends, which lost 8 bases and 2 bases, there was a span of 18 bases. CDR3 sequence reads: CASSTELSIQETQYF. The CDR3 region has the DNA TGTGCCAGCTCTACGGAACTATCCATACAAGAGACCCAGTACTTC.

J is TRBJ2-7 and V is TRBV5-1; 10 nucleotides align to TRBD2. V was clipped by 7 bases and J by 1 base; unmatched bases: 5. The CDR3 sequence is 14 residues long. Germline lookup yields CDR1 SGHRS and CDR2 YFSETQ. CDR3 sequence reads: CASRLAGASYEQYF. CDR3 nucleotides: TGCGCCAGCCGGCTAGCGGGAGCTTCCTACGAGCAGTACTTC.

V gene TRBV12-3 or TRBV12-4 combines with J gene TRBJ2-5, with D possibly matching TRBD2 (6 bases). Trimming removed 1 base at V and 9 bases at J, with 12 bases between. This CDR3 has 13 residues. CDR3 in amino acids: CASSLGSWGAQYF. CDR3 DNA: TGTGCCAGCAGTTTAGGGTCTTGGGGGGCCCAGTACTTC.

This chain joins TRBV2 and TRBJ1-1, with TRBD1 as a possible D gene (6 bases). The CDR3 consists of 13 residues. Germline loops: CDR1 SNHLY, CDR2 FYNNEI. Trimming cost V 7 bases and J 3 bases, with 12 bases left between them. The CDR3 coding sequence is TGTGCCAGCACCTCTAACAGGGACACTGAAGCTTTCTTT. Amino acids: CASTSNRDTEAFF.

This sequence joins TRBV28 and TRBJ1-4, with D possibly matching TRBD1 (6 bases). V lost 6 bases and J 7 bases, leaving 18 bases between the germline ends. The CDR3 contains 15 residues. Germline V lookup: CDR1 MDHEN, CDR2 SYDVKM. CDR3 residues: CASRKLPQTGEKLFF. The CDR3 DNA follows: TGTGCCAGCAGGAAACTCCCTCAGACAGGTGAAAAACTGTTTTTT.

The genes are TRBV4-2 and TRBJ1-3; a weak D match, TRBD1 (6 bases). CDR1 is LGHNA and CDR2 is YNFKEQ in the germline V gene. The V gene lost 2 bases and the J gene lost 2 bases, with 19 bases spanning the gap. The CDR3 covers 18 residues. CDR3 coding DNA: TGTGCCAGCAGCCAATTTCTTGGGGGCGGAATTACTGGAAACACCATATATTTT. It encodes CASSQFLGGGITGNTIYF.